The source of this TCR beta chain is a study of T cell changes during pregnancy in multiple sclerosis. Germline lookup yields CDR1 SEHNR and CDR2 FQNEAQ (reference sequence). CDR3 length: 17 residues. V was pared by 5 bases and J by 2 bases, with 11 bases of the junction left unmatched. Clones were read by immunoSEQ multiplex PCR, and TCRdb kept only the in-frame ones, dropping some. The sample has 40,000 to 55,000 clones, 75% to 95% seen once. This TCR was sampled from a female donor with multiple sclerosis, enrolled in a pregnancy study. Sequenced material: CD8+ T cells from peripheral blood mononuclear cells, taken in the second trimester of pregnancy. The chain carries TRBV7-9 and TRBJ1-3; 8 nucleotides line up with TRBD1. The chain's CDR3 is CASSLPPGQEAGNTIYF. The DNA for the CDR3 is TGTGCCAGCAGCCTGCCGCCGGGACAGGAGGCTGGAAACACCATATATTTT.